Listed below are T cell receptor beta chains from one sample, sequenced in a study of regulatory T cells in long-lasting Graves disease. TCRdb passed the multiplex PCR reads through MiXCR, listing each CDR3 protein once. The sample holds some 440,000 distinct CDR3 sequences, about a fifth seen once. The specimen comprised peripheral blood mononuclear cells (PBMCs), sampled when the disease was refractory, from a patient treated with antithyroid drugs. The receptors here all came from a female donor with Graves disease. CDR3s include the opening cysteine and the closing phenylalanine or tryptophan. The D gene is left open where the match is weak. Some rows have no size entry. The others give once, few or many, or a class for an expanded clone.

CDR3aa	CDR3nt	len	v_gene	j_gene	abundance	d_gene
CSARRCKFVSEKLFF	TGCAGTGCCCGGAGGTGCAAGTTCGTTTCTGAAAAACTGTTTTTT	15	TRBV20-1	TRBJ1-4	few	-
CSVEQNLWGSPYEQYF	TGCAGCGTTGAGCAAAATTTGTGGGGCAGCCCCTACGAGCAGTACTTC	16	TRBV29-1	TRBJ2-7	-	-
CASSQTRTGKNTGELFF	TGTGCCAGCAGCCAAACGAGGACAGGGAAAAATACCGGGGAGCTGTTTTTT	17	TRBV3-1	TRBJ2-2	once	TRBD1
CASSLAWGAGETQYF	TGTGCCAGCAGCTTAGCTTGGGGGGCCGGGGAGACCCAGTACTTC	15	TRBV11-3	TRBJ2-5	many	-
CASSLRPAMNTEAFF	TGTGCCAGCAGCTTGAGGCCAGCGATGAACACTGAAGCTTTCTTT	15	TRBV5-4	TRBJ1-1	-	-
CASSIVAAYEQYF	TGTGCCAGCAGCATTGTAGCGGCCTACGAGCAGTACTTC	13	TRBV7-2	TRBJ2-7	many	-
CASSQDRSGTGAYEQYF	TGTGCCAGCAGCCAAGATAGGTCCGGGACAGGGGCCTACGAGCAGTACTTC	17	TRBV3-1	TRBJ2-7	-	TRBD1
CASSYEKGFTEAFF	TGTGCCAGCAGTTACGAGAAGGGGTTCACTGAAGCTTTCTTT	14	TRBV6-2/TRBV6-3	TRBJ1-1	few	-
CASNSPTGYNSPLHF	TGTGCCAGCAATAGCCCAACAGGGTATAATTCACCCCTCCACTTT	15	TRBV28	TRBJ1-6	-	-
CSADAVGANTWAEAFF	TGCAGTGCTGACGCTGTGGGGGCGAATACGTGGGCTGAAGCTTTCTTT	16	TRBV20-1	TRBJ1-1	-	-
CASSSHSGEVYEQYF	TGTGCCAGCAGCTCTCACTCGGGAGAGGTCTACGAGCAGTACTTC	15	TRBV9	TRBJ2-7	-	-
CASSLSRTGTSPLHF	TGTGCCAGCAGTTTAAGTAGGACGGGTACTTCACCCCTCCACTTT	15	TRBV27	TRBJ1-6	many	-
CASSFGPSGVYEQYF	TGTGCCAGCAGCTTCGGTCCTAGCGGGGTCTACGAGCAGTACTTC	15	TRBV13	TRBJ2-7	many	TRBD2
CAKRRGGDEKLFF	TGCGCCAAAAGACGCGGGGGGGATGAAAAACTGTTTTTT	13	TRBV10-1	TRBJ1-4	-	-
CASSLELASRETQYF	TGTGCCAGCAGCTTAGAGCTCGCTAGCAGAGAGACCCAGTACTTC	15	TRBV11-2	TRBJ2-5	few	-
CTLPLRDTPPYEQYF	TGCACCCTACCGCTTAGGGATACACCCCCCTACGAGCAGTACTTC	15	TRBV20-1	TRBJ2-7	-	-
CASSQDEPREQYF	TGCGCCAGCAGCCAAGATGAGCCCCGGGAGCAGTACTTC	13	TRBV4-1	TRBJ2-7	-	-
CASSQDPTQPYEQYF	TGTGCCAGCAGCCAAGATCCAACACAACCCTACGAGCAGTACTTC	15	TRBV14	TRBJ2-7	few	-
CASSLAGGQSGEQYF	TGTGCCAGCAGTCTAGCGGGAGGGCAGTCGGGCGAGCAGTACTTC	15	TRBV12-3/TRBV12-4	TRBJ2-7	many	TRBD2
CATSTSQGGQETQYF	TGTGCCACCAGCACGTCCCAGGGTGGCCAAGAGACCCAGTACTTC	15	TRBV15	TRBJ2-5	few	-
CASSERPGQGFHKNIQYF	TGTGCCAGCAGTGAACGGCCGGGACAGGGGTTTCACAAAAACATTCAGTACTTC	18	TRBV6-2/TRBV6-3	TRBJ2-4	-	TRBD1
CASSPHWVMLNEQYF	TGTGCCAGCAGCCCGCACTGGGTCATGCTCAACGAGCAGTACTTC	15	TRBV7-3	TRBJ2-7	-	-